This T cell receptor beta chain was identified in a study of T-cell memory formation after mild COVID-19 (dated by TCRdb to 2020 to 2023). General notes on the study: TCR sequence clusters from the two donors were largely donor specific. Two young, previously healthy adult volunteers made up the cohort, one male and one female. Longitudinal TCRalpha and TCRbeta repertoire sequencing tracked T-cell clones expanding and contracting after mild COVID-19 in a couple of donors.

The paper as a whole reports these results and caveats: Contracting CD4+ clones were located mainly in the CM and EM memory subsets, whereas CD8+ clones were found to be enriched in EMRA. Only a couple of mild cases were covered by the study, and larger cohorts that include severe cases with pre-infection samples were considered necessary. The detection of some responding clones in pre-infection memory suggests that pre-existing cross-reactive memory T cells joined the SARS-CoV-2 response. From day 15 to 85, contracting clones showed balanced CD4/CD8 phenotypes, whereas a second wave of clones that expanded from day 15 to 37 leaned towards CD4+. SARS-CoV-2 specificity of the second-wave clones peaking on day 37 was not confirmed.

TCRdb shows the sequencer as Illumina NovaSeq 6000. TCRalpha and TCRbeta cDNA libraries were constructed by 5'RACE with constant-segment primers, with sample barcodes and unique molecular identifiers being introduced. RNA was extracted from every sample with Trizol reagent. Libraries were amplified in two PCR steps, with a second sample barcode and Illumina TruSeq adapters added in the second step. Sequencing of libraries was performed on an Illumina NovaSeq with 2 x 150 bp paired-end reads. In the source study's methods: Reads were demultiplexed and collapsed into UMI-guided consensus sequences with migec v1.2.7. With mixcr v2.1.11, UMI consensuses were aligned to TRA and TRB V and J templates and assembled into clonotypes. A clonotype was counted as expanded or contracted only when both edgeR and NoisET called the clonotype significant, with the noise models trained on biological replicates. For edgeR calls, the thresholds were a false discovery rate-adjusted p below 0.01 and a log2 fold-change of 1. As an exploratory analysis of dynamics, max-normalized trajectories of the 1000 most abundant clonotypes were examined by PCA with hierarchical clustering. The CD4 or CD8 phenotype of responding clones was assigned using the separately sequenced CD4+ and CD8+ repertoires. The public reads were quality trimmed at Q25 with fastp and then assembled into clones with MiXCR by TCRdb, keeping productive beta chains. Rows are combined by CDR3 protein, so each entry shows the most common genes and DNA. For this entry, the V and J calls and clone size follow TCRdb and not the study's own pipeline. The sample table contains about 110,000 distinct CDR3 sequences; only one count was recorded for roughly 12% of them. The ten top clones hold under 30% of the sample.

Ficoll-Paque density gradient centrifugation was the method used to isolate PBMCs. A few counts support this clonotype. The antigen this receptor binds is unknown. No base quality information exists; no much larger clone differs at one position. V and J lose 1 base and 0 bases, and a span of 4 bases separates them. CDR1 is given as LGHNA and CDR2 as YSLEER, both from the germline V gene. The CDR3 spans 15 residues, from the cysteine through the phenylalanine. The DNA shown is the 45-base CDR3, in frame from base 1. The receptor was isolated from an adult woman who had mild COVID-19 (a few samples of this study predate the infection). The sample titles of this study are shuffled in the database, so cell type and time point are left out; the donor was told from shared clones. Sequencing was done on a sample of PBMCs or a T cell subset sorted from them (not recorded which). Rearrangement joined TRBV4-3 to TRBJ2-6; the D gene cannot be resolved reliably. For the CDR3, the sequence is CASSQVRSGANVLTF. The bases read TGCGCCAGCAGCCAAGTTCGCTCTGGGGCCAACGTCCTGACTTTC.